Here is one TCR beta chain with its context. As yet, its antigen is unknown. The sample comes from a study of memory CD4+ T cells and cytomegalovirus serostatus. Whole-study context: Healthy Belgian adult donors included roughly ten CMV-positive and 24 CMV-negative people. Study-level findings and limits: Of around 160 reported CMV TCRbeta sequences, about 70 were found in memory CD4+ repertoires. Repertoires predicted CMV serostatus with median bootstrapped AUC of around 0.96.

Under the authors' procedure: After removing out-of-frame reads, approximately 2.2 million distinct TCRbeta sequences remained. Sequencing was performed with immunoSEQ multiplex PCR; in TCRdb, only in-frame clones are kept and a portion is missing. D and trimming come from the DNA, and the V and J calls and clone size come from that table. The data show some 52,000 clones, 60% to 85% seen once. Single viable CD3+CD4+CD8-CD45RO+ cells were sorted as the memory CD4+ T cells. The CDR3 extends over 15 amino acids. Losses at the gene ends were 5 bases for V and 7 bases for J; bases not matched to a gene: 10. Germline-derived CDR1 and CDR2 are SGHTA and FQGNSA.

This sequence joins TRBV7-2 and TRBJ2-1, with TRBD2 matching over 8 bases. Sequencing input: memory CD4+ T cells from blood. This clonotype originated in an adult in good health and CMV-seropositive. The CDR3 spells CASSRSGSGPNEQFF. CDR3 bases: TGTGCCAGCAGCCGGAGCGGGAGCGGTCCTAATGAGCAGTTCTTC.